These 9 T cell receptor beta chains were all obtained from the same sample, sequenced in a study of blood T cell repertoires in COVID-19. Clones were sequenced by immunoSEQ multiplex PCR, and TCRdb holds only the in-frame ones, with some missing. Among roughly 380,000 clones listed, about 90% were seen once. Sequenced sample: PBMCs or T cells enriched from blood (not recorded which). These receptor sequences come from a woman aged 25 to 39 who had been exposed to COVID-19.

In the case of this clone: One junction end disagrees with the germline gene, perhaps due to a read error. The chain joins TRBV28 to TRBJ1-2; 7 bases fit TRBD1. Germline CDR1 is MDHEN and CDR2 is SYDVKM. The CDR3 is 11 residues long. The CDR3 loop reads CASSPGDSQRF. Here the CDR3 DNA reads TGTGCCAGCAGCCCAGGGGACAGCCAAAGGTTC.

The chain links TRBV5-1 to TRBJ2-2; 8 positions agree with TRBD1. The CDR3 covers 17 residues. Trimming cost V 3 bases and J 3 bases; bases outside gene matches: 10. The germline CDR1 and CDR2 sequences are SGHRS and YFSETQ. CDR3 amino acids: CASSYTRTGIDTGELFF. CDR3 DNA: TGCGCCAGCAGCTACACGCGGACAGGGATCGACACCGGGGAGCTGTTTTTT. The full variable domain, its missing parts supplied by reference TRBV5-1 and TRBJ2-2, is KAGVTQTPRYLIKTRGQQVTLSCSPISGHRSVSWYQQTPGQGLQFLFEYFSETQRNKGNFPGRFSGRQFSNSRSEMNVSTLELGDSALYLCASSYTRTGIDTGELFFGEGSRLTVL.

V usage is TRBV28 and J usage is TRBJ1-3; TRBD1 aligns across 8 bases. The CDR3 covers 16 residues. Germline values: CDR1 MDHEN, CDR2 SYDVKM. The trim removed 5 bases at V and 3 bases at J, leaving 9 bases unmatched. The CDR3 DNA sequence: TGTGCCAGCAGTCCAGGGGGCCCAGTCCTTGGAAACACCATATATTTT. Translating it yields CASSPGGPVLGNTIYF.

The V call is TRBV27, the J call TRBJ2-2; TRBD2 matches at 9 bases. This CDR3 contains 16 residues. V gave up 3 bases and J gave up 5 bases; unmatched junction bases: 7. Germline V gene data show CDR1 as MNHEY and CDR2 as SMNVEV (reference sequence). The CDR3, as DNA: TGTGCCAGCAGTTTTGGCAGCGGGAGGATGACCGGGGAGCTGTTTTTT. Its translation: CASSFGSGRMTGELFF.

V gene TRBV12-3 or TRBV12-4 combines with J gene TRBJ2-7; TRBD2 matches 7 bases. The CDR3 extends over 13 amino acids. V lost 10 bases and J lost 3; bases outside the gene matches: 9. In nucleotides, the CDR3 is TGTGCCACCTCCGGGGGGACTGACTACGAGCAGTACTTC. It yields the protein CATSGGTDYEQYF.

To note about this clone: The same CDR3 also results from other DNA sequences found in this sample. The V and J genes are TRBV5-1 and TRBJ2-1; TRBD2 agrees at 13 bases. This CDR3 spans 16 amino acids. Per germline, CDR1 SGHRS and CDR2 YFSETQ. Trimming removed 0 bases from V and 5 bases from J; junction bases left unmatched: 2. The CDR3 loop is CASSLGLAGGHNEQFF. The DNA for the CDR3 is TGCGCCAGCAGCTTGGGACTAGCGGGAGGACACAATGAGCAGTTCTTC. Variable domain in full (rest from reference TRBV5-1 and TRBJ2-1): KAGVTQTPRYLIKTRGQQVTLSCSPISGHRSVSWYQQTPGQGLQFLFEYFSETQRNKGNFPGRFSGRQFSNSRSEMNVSTLELGDSALYLCASSLGLAGGHNEQFFGPGTRLTVL.

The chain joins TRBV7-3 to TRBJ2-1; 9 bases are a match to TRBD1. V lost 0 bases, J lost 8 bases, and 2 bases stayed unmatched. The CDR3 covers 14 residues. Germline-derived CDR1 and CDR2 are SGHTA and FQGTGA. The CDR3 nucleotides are TGTGCCAGCAGCTTAACGAGGACAGGGGATGAGCAGTTCTTC. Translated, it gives CASSLTRTGDEQFF. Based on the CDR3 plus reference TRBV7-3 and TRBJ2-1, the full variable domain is GAGVSQTPSNKVTEKGKYVELRCDPISGHTALYWYRQSLGQGPEFLIYFQGTGAADDSGLPNDRFFAVRPEGSVSTLKIQRTERGDSAVYLCASSLTRTGDEQFFGPGTRLTVL.

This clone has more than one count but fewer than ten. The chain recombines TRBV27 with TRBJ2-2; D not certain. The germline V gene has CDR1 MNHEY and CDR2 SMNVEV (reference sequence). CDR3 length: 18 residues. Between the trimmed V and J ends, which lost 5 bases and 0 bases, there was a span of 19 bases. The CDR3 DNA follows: TGTGCCAGCAGTAATCTAGGTCCCCCGTTCGCGAACACCGGGGAGCTGTTTTTT. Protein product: CASSNLGPPFANTGELFF.

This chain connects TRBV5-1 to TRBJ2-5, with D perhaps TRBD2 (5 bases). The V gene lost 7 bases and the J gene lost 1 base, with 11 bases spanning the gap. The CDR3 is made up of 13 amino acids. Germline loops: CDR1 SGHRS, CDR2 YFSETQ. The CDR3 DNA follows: TGCGCCAGCTCTACCGGGATCCAAGAGACCCAGTACTTC. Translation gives CASSTGIQETQYF. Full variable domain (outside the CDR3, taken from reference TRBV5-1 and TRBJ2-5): KAGVTQTPRYLIKTRGQQVTLSCSPISGHRSVSWYQQTPGQGLQFLFEYFSETQRNKGNFPGRFSGRQFSNSRSEMNVSTLELGDSALYLCASSTGIQETQYFGPGTRLLVL.